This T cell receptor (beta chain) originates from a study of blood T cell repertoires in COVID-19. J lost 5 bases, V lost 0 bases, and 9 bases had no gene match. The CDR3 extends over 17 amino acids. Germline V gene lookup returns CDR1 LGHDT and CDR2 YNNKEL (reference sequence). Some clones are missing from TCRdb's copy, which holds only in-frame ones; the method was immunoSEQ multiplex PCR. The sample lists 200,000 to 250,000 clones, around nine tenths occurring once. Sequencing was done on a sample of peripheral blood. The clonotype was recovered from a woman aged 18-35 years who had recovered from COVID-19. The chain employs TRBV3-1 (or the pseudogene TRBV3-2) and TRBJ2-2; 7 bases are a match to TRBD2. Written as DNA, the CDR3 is TGTGCCAGCAGCCAAGATAGGAGGGAGGGCTTAACCGGGGAGCTGTTTTTT. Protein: CASSQDRREGLTGELFF.